This TCR beta chain was obtained from a study of blood T cells in healthy people across ages (dated by TCRdb to between 2015 and 2017). About the investigation overall: In model experiments, template switching captured about one uniquely barcoded TCR beta cDNA molecule for every two T cells. Using deep sequencing normalized with unique cDNA molecular identifiers, the study measured how TCR beta repertoire diversity changes with age. The donors were divided into four age groups: young (average 16 years), middle-aged (about 41), aged (approximately 62) and long-lived (about 80). Using the same blood draw, the study looked at two additional independent replicas of 1 million unique cDNA reads for two donors, one aged 18 to 30 and the other aged 80 or older.

The 35 to 40 donors, aged 6 to 90 years, were systemically healthy Caucasian individuals from Russia. Each donor gave roughly 9 milliliters of peripheral blood, drawn into EDTA-treated Vacutainer tubes. Ficoll-Paque density-gradient centrifugation was used to isolate PBMCs, with at least 6.5 million per sample. Total RNA, at least 6 micrograms per sample, was extracted from PBMCs with Trizol reagent. For every donor, an aliquot of PBMCs went through flow cytometry to measure the percentages of naive CD45RAhigh/CD27high T cells. On the study overall, not on this receptor specifically: Observed TCR beta diversity per million T cells fell roughly linearly with age, and a significant reduction was already apparent by age around 44. Compared with the aged group, the long-lived group had more naive CD4+ T cells, fewer expanded clones and increased TCR diversity, a pattern suggesting age selection. The CMV infection status of donors was not known, potentially confounding age-related changes in expanded clonotypes. Estimates of total diversity based on one million sequenced T cells were considered lower bounds and underestimates. A strong correlation was found between observed TCR beta diversity and the percentage of naive T cells measured by flow cytometry. Since profiling was done on bulk unsorted PBMCs, naive and antigen-experienced compartments could not be conclusively compared.

From cysteine to phenylalanine, the CDR3 is 14 amino acids long. Only the CDR3 region is kept as DNA, spanning 42 bases read in frame from base 1. CDR1 and CDR2 were assigned from the germline V gene (reference sequence) as DFQATT and SNEGSKA. On this clonotype: Its specific antigen is unknown. An end of the junction does not agree with germline; a read error may underlie this.

The method behind the library was 5' RACE. Sequencing was carried out with an Illumina HiSeq 2500. A second PCR of about 7 to 12 cycles was performed with a sample-barcoded 5' primer and a J-beta primer mix. A template-switch 5' adaptor carrying 12 random nucleotides introduced a unique molecular identifier onto each TCR beta cDNA molecule. At least 3 million CDR3-containing paired-end reads were obtained from each sample. The Mint cDNA synthesis kit, primed by a TRBC-specific oligonucleotide, was used to synthesize first-strand cDNA from all RNA. Following uracil-DNA glycosylase treatment, all cDNA underwent a first 18-cycle PCR with the universal primers M1SS and BC2_uni_R. The original pipeline was this. Normalization of each sample was performed by random selection of 1 million high-quality reads, each carrying a distinct molecular identifier. Instead of being binned into consensus sequences, reads with shared molecular identifiers were discarded. CDR3 identification, clonotype clustering and error correction used MiTCR with a Q25 quality threshold and the strictest error-elimination algorithm. A nonparametric unseen species model using Euler transformation provided a lower-bound estimate of total TCR beta diversity. TCRdb took the public reads, trimmed them with fastp at Q25, ran MiXCR for clone calling and kept in-frame beta chains. Entries that share a CDR3 protein sequence are merged under the most common genes and DNA. The V and J calls here are based on TCRdb, not the publication. The sample records 750,000 to 1,000,000 distinct CDR3 sequences, almost 30% of which are singletons. Roughly a tenth of the sample belongs to the ten largest clones.

The sample was also reused in another study, on T cells of mothers and their children. As that second study puts it: The donors were nine systemically healthy Caucasian individuals, made up of three mothers and their six children. cDNA synthesis used all of the extracted RNA, with approximately 1.6 ug of RNA in each 15 ul reaction. In the second PCR, sample barcodes and 2-4 random nucleotides were introduced via the M1S primer. Over 8 million TCR beta CDR3 reads were obtained for each mother, and approximately 3.2 million reads were obtained for each child. Thymic selection shapes the output of TCR recombination in a similar way in related and unrelated pairs, and inherited differences have a minor effect. Normalized repertoire overlap was always found to be slightly, but never significantly, higher in related mother-child pairs than in unrelated mother-child pairs. Persistent microchimeric T cell clones were not detected, at a sensitivity of around 95 clones per million clonotypes. The study used deep NGS to compare TCR beta repertoires of mothers and children, seeking features distinguishing related mother-child pairs from unrelated individuals. Mothers averaged about 37 +/- 4 years of age and children averaged roughly 11 +/- 4 years. After adapters were ligated using NEBNext reagents, the libraries underwent 100+100 nt paired-end sequencing on an Illumina HiSeq 2000. To avoid cross-contamination, the mother libraries and the child libraries were prepared a month apart and sequenced in separate runs. Between roughly 500,000 and 2,300,000 distinct TCR beta clonotypes were identified per donor. Naive TCR beta clonotypes were estimated from low-frequency clonotypes matched to each donor's FACS-determined naive share, without sorting.

This clonotype was sampled from a woman between 35 and 50 years old in good health. Recombination joined TRBV20-1 with TRBJ2-1, and 9 junctional nucleotides match TRBD2. The sequenced material came from blood. The DNA sequence follows: TGCAGTGCTAGAATGCTAGCGGGGAACAATGGGCAGTTCTTC. This gives the protein CSARMLAGNNGQFF.